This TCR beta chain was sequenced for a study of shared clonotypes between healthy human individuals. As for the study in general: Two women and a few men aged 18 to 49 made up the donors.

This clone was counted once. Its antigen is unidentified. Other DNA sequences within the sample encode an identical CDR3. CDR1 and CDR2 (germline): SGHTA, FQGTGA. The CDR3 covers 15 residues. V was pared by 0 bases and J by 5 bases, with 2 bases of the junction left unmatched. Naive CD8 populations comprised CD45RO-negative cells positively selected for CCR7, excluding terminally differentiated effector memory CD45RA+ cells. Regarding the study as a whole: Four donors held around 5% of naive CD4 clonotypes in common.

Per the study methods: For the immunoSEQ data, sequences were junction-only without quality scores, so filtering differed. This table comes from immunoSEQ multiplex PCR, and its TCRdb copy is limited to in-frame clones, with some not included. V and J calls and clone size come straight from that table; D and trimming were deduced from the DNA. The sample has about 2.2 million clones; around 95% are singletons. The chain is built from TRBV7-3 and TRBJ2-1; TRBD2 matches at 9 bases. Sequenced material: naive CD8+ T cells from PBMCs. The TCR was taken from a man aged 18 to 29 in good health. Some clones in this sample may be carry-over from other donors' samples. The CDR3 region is CASSLTGLANNEQFF. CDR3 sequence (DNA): TGTGCCAGCAGCTTAACGGGACTAGCCAACAATGAGCAGTTCTTC. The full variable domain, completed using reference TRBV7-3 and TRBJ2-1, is GAGVSQTPSNKVTEKGKYVELRCDPISGHTALYWYRQSLGQGPEFLIYFQGTGAADDSGLPNDRFFAVRPEGSVSTLKIQRTERGDSAVYLCASSLTGLANNEQFFGPGTRLTVL.